This section outlines one T cell receptor (beta chain) sequence together with its context. Two negative PCRs, clearance, or symptom resolution had been documented for recovered Cohort 3 donors. With V trimmed by 0 bases and J by 3 bases, 2 bases remained unmatched. This CDR3 has 15 residues. CDR1 KGHSH and CDR2 LQKENI come from the germline V gene. The data derive from a study of blood T cell repertoires in COVID-19. Across the study: The origin of the acute and convalescent COVID-19 samples was the United States, Italy and Spain.

In the original workflow: Reference gene primer amplification gave nucleated cell count estimates. Generated by immunoSEQ multiplex PCR, the TCRdb table keeps only in-frame clones and is missing some. V, J and clone size reflect that table, while D and trimming were determined from the DNA. Here the sample spans about 480,000 clones, roughly 90% being singletons. This receptor was obtained from a woman aged 40 to 50 who had recovered from COVID-19. J is TRBJ1-2 and V is TRBV18; 9 bases map to TRBD1. The specimen was PBMCs or T cells enriched from blood (not recorded which). The CDR3, as DNA: TGTGCCAGCTCACCACCGGGACAGGGACACTATGGCTACACCTTC. This codes for CASSPPGQGHYGYTF.